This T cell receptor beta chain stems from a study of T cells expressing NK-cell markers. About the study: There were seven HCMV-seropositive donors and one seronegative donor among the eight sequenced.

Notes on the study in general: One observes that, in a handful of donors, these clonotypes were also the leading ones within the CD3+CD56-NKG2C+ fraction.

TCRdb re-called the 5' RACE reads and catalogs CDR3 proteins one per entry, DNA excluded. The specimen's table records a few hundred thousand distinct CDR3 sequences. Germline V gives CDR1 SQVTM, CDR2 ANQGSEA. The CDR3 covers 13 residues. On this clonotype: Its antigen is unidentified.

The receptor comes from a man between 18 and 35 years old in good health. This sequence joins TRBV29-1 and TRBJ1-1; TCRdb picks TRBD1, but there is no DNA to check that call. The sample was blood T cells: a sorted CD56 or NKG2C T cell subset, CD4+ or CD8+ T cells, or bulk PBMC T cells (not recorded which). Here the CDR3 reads CSVVGGVNTEAFF.